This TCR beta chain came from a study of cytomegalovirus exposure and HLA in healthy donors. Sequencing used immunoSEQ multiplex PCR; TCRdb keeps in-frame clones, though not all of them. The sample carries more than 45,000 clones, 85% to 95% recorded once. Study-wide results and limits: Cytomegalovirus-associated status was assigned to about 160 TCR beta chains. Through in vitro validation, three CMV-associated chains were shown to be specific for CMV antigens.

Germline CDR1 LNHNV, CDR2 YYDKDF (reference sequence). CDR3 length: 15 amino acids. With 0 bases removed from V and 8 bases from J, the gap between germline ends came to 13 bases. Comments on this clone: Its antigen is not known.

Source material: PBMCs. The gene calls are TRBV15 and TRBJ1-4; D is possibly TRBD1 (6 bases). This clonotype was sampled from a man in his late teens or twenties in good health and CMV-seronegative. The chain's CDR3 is CATSRDAEGVEKLFF. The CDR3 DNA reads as TGTGCCACCAGCAGAGATGCCGAGGGGGTCGAAAAACTGTTTTTT.